A single sample is the source of the 14 T cell receptor beta chains below, sequenced in a study of CD8 T cells in ankylosing spondylitis. In TCRdb, the 5' RACE reads were re-called with MiXCR into one record per CDR3 protein. Of a few hundred thousand distinct CDR3 sequences listed, roughly 8% are singletons. Study results and caveats: One TCR beta motif, made up of several highly homologous variants, appeared characteristic of ankylosing spondylitis blood.

These TCRs are of unknown antigen specificity. The sequencing sample was made of blood, either unsorted or a sorted T cell fraction (not recorded which). The receptors were sampled from a male donor with ankylosing spondylitis.

For the CDR3, the DNA is TGCAGTGCTGCCAATAGCGGGAGCACCTACGAGCAGTACTTC. It translates to CSAANSGSTYEQYF. The chain links TRBV20-1 to TRBJ2-7; TRBD2 aligns across 9 bases. Germline loops: CDR1 DFQATT, CDR2 SNEGSKA (reference sequence). The length of the CDR3 is 14 residues. Trimming took 5 bases from V and 2 from J; bases not matched to a gene: 7.

Only a few counts were recorded for this clonotype. This chain joins TRBV12-3 or TRBV12-4 and TRBJ2-1; no reliable D call. The CDR3 sequence is 13 residues long. Trimming left V 1 base short and J 9 bases short, with 10 bases between. CDR3 sequence: CASSLGLGIEQFF. In nucleotides, the CDR3 is TGTGCCAGCAGTTTAGGGCTAGGCATTGAGCAGTTCTTC.

The chain carries TRBV3-1 and TRBJ2-1; 13 nucleotides agree with TRBD2. Germline-derived CDR1 and CDR2 are LGHDT and YNNKEL (reference sequence). The CDR3 length is 14 residues. Trimming removed 1 base from V and 15 bases from J; junction bases left unmatched: 6. The CDR3 protein is CASSQGTSGSRPFF. The CDR3 nucleotides are TGTGCCAGCAGCCAAGGGACTAGCGGGAGTCGTCCGTTCTTC.

This clonotype was counted a few times. The genes are TRBV10-3 and TRBJ2-7; 9 bases are shared with TRBD1. J gave up 6 bases and V 11 bases, and 11 bases lay outside the gene matches. Germline values: CDR1 ENHRY, CDR2 SYGVKD. The CDR3 runs 13 residues. The CDR3: CAVGRDREREQYF. CDR3 nucleotides: TGTGCCGTGGGAAGGGACAGGGAACGCGAGCAGTACTTC.

This clonotype was seen a handful of times. The chain joins TRBV10-3 to TRBJ1-5; unclear D gene. Looked up from germline, CDR1 is ENHRY and CDR2 is SYGVKD. CDR3 length: 16 residues. The germline V and J ends were trimmed by 0 bases and 2 bases, with 11 bases remaining between them. The CDR3, as DNA: TGTGCCATCAGTGAGTCGAGGGCGGAGGGCAATCAGCCCCAGCATTTT. Translated, it gives CAISESRAEGNQPQHF.

The chain has TRBV5-1 and TRBJ2-5; the D is unclear. The CDR3 runs 14 residues. The V gene's germline CDR1 is SGHRS and CDR2 YFSETQ. V lost 0 bases to trimming and J lost 0 bases, with 6 bases between them. For the CDR3, the DNA is TGCGCCAGCAGCTTGGTGACGTACCAAGAGACCCAGTACTTC. This translates into CASSLVTYQETQYF. The full variable domain, rest sourced from reference TRBV5-1 and TRBJ2-5, is KAGVTQTPRYLIKTRGQQVTLSCSPISGHRSVSWYQQTPGQGLQFLFEYFSETQRNKGNFPGRFSGRQFSNSRSEMNVSTLELGDSALYLCASSLVTYQETQYFGPGTRLLVL.

This clonotype was recorded many times. The rearrangement uses TRBV28 and TRBJ1-6, with D unclear. V lost 6 bases and J lost 0, with 6 bases in between. The CDR3 totals 14 residues. CDR1 is MDHEN and CDR2 is SYDVKM in the germline V gene. CDR3 sequence: CASRLSSYNSPLHF. The CDR3 coding sequence is TGTGCCAGCAGATTGAGCTCCTATAATTCACCCCTCCACTTT.

This chain joins TRBV7-9 and TRBJ2-3, with D uncertain. This CDR3 spans 15 amino acids. V gave up 2 bases and J gave up 2 bases, with 11 bases separating them. CDR1 is SEHNR, CDR2 FQNEAQ, per germline (reference sequence). CDR3 in amino acids: CASSLIPVYTDTQYF. CDR3 sequence (DNA): TGTGCCAGCAGCTTAATCCCCGTTTACACAGATACGCAGTATTTT.

This sequence joins TRBV20-1 and TRBJ1-5; D is perhaps TRBD1 (5 bases). The germline gives CDR1 DFQATT, CDR2 SNEGSKA (reference sequence). The CDR3 length is 18 residues. V lost 2 bases to trimming and J lost 2 bases, with 22 bases between them. This chain's CDR3 is CSARYPGGASWGNQPQHF. DNA for the CDR3: TGCAGTGCTAGATACCCAGGCGGGGCCAGCTGGGGCAATCAGCCCCAGCATTTT.

The chain links TRBV27 to TRBJ2-1; TRBD2 aligns across 10 bases. This CDR3 spans 18 amino acids. Trimming removed 3 bases from V and 0 bases from J; junction bases left unmatched: 8. CDR1 is MNHEY, CDR2 SMNVEV, per germline (reference sequence). The CDR3 DNA sequence: TGTGCCAGCAGTTTTCGCTTAGCGGGAGGTTTCTCCTACAATGAGCAGTTCTTC. It yields the protein CASSFRLAGGFSYNEQFF.

This clonotype came up a few times. The rearrangement joins TRBV7-2 to TRBJ2-2, with D perhaps matching TRBD2 (6 bases). With 2 bases removed from V and 1 base from J, the gap between germline ends came to 11 bases. This CDR3 is built from 16 residues. The germline CDR1 and CDR2 sequences are SGHTA and FQGNSA. This chain's CDR3 is CASSLLASGNTGELFF. CDR3 bases: TGTGCCAGCAGCTTACTAGCGAGCGGGAACACCGGGGAGCTGTTTTTT.

V usage is TRBV7-4 and J usage is TRBJ2-7; 15 bases are shared with TRBD2. Losses at the gene ends were 1 base for V and 1 base for J; bases not matched to a gene: 8. In germline, CDR1 is SGHVT, CDR2 SQSDAQ. This CDR3 is built from 19 residues. The DNA of the CDR3 is TGTGCCAGCAGCTTAGAGGGGGGACTAGCGGGAGGAAGGTCCTACGAGCAGTACTTC. Its protein is CASSLEGGLAGGRSYEQYF.

This rearrangement joins TRBV19 to TRBJ1-5, with TRBD1 identical over 9 bases. J gave up 4 bases and V 5 bases, and 9 bases lay outside the gene matches. In germline, CDR1 is LNHDA, CDR2 SQIVND (reference sequence). This CDR3 region has 16 residues. The CDR3 DNA follows: TGTGCCAGTAGTCTTTTTAGAGGGACAGGGAATCAGCCCCAGCATTTT. It yields the protein CASSLFRGTGNQPQHF.

The genes are TRBV5-6 and TRBJ2-5, with D maybe TRBD1 (6 bases). Germline-derived CDR1 and CDR2 are SGHDT and YYEEEE. The CDR3 totals 15 residues. Trimming took off 3 bases at V and 3 bases at J, with 15 bases between the two ends. This CDR3 reads CASSSGGPGEETQYF. The CDR3 DNA sequence: TGTGCCAGCAGCTCTGGGGGCCCTGGTGAAGAGACCCAGTACTTC.